The TCR beta chain described here comes from a study of cytomegalovirus exposure and HLA in healthy donors. Overall study results and limits: The authors listed around 150 TCR beta chains as cytomegalovirus-associated.

Germline-derived CDR1 and CDR2 are MNHEY and SVGAGI. The V end lost 6 bases, the J end lost 4 bases, and 13 bases lay between the germline ends. The CDR3 is 13 amino acids. This PCR relied on a set of 60 Vbeta primers and 13 Jbeta primers. The data were produced by immunoSEQ multiplex PCR, yet TCRdb's version contains in-frame clones alone and is incomplete. There are 90,000 to 150,000 clones in the sample; around two thirds occur only once, and approximately 2% lies in the top ten. Comments on this clone: Antigen specificity is unknown.

The V call is TRBV6-5, the J call TRBJ2-7, with TRBD2 as a possible D gene (6 bases). The sequenced material came from PBMCs. The sequence was obtained from a human donor in good health. CDR3: CASRKEGRYEQYF. CDR3 DNA sequence: TGTGCCAGCAGAAAGGAGGGCCGGTACGAGCAGTACTTC.